Following are 14 T cell receptor beta chains from one sample sequenced in a study of OX40 agonist ivuxolimab in advanced cancers. Preparation of the library involved the immunoSEQ multiplex PCR assay. Entries here come from immuneACCESS through TCRdb and include only in-frame sequences with V and J called. Some clones fail to appear in such tables; in the studies checked, an unresolved V gene covers under half of the shortfall, and the cause of the remainder is unknown. The sample records about 77,000 clones, around four fifths of which are singletons. Together, the top ten hold about 0.76% of the sample. The sample consisted of CD4+ or CD8+ T cells sorted from blood, taken in a trial of the OX40 agonist ivuxolimab. Receptors were obtained from an adult with an advanced solid tumor such as melanoma, head and neck, liver or kidney cancer.

The chain uses TRBV6-1 and TRBJ1-6; D is undetermined. Germline assignment: CDR1 MNHNS and CDR2 SASEGT. The V end lost 10 bases, the J end lost 0 bases, and 13 bases lay between the germline ends. CDR3 length: 15 amino acids. The CDR3 region is CATAPESSYNSPLHF. CDR3 in DNA: TGTGCCACCGCCCCAGAGAGCTCCTATAATTCACCCCTCCACTTT.

J is TRBJ1-3 and V is TRBV29-1, with no clear D. The CDR3 covers 13 residues. Trimming cost V 2 bases and J 6 bases, with 11 bases left between them. CDR1 is SQVTM, CDR2 ANQGSEA, per germline. CDR3 DNA sequence: TGCAGCGTTGAACGTCCTGAAGTAAACACCATATATTTT. Amino acid sequence: CSVERPEVNTIYF.

V gene TRBV9 combines with J gene TRBJ1-1; D is uncertain. Trimming shortened V by 0 bases and J by 0 bases, and 6 bases separated the two germline ends. The CDR3 has 14 amino acids. The V gene's germline CDR1 is SGDLS and CDR2 YYNGEE. CDR3 bases: TGTGCCAGCAGCGTAGGGCTCTTGAACACTGAAGCTTTCTTT. It translates to CASSVGLLNTEAFF.

The rearrangement joins TRBV28 to TRBJ2-2; D unclear. Trimming took off 4 bases at V and 6 bases at J, with 9 bases between the two ends. The germline gives CDR1 MDHEN, CDR2 SYDVKM. The CDR3 consists of 13 residues. The CDR3 loop is CASSSRYSGELFF. DNA of the CDR3: TGTGCCAGCAGTTCTCGGTATTCCGGGGAGCTGTTTTTT.

The J gene is TRBJ1-1, the V gene TRBV7-8; D is ambiguous. From germline, CDR1 is SGHVS and CDR2 FQNEAQ. V lost 1 base to trimming and J lost 8 bases, with 14 bases between them. The CDR3 extends over 14 amino acids. The CDR3 loop reads CASSLGWAEIEAFF. The CDR3 DNA sequence: TGTGCCAGCAGCTTAGGATGGGCAGAGATCGAAGCTTTCTTT.

J is TRBJ2-5 and V is TRBV6-4; TRBD1 might be the D (5 bases). V gave up 3 bases and J gave up 2 bases, with 10 bases separating them. This CDR3 has 14 amino acids. CDR1 is MRHNA and CDR2 is SNTAGT in the germline V gene. The CDR3 protein is CASSESAGQETQYF. In DNA, the CDR3 is TGTGCCAGCAGTGAGTCGGCAGGGCAAGAGACCCAGTACTTC.

The chain couples TRBV29-1 to TRBJ1-1; D not certain. Germline CDR1 and CDR2: SQVTM and ANQGSEA. The V end was cut by 6 bases, the J end by 0 bases, with 11 bases between. The CDR3 has 13 residues. CDR3 sequence (DNA): TGCAGCGTGAGGAGGAACATGAACACTGAAGCTTTCTTT. Amino acids: CSVRRNMNTEAFF.

V is TRBV30 and J is TRBJ2-3; the match to TRBD1 covers 10 bases. Germline trimming cut 2 bases from V and 7 bases from J; bases unmatched to any gene: 6. This CDR3 contains 14 residues. Germline CDR1 reads GTSNPN; CDR2 reads SVGIG (reference sequence). The CDR3 reads CAWSLTGGMYTQYF. The DNA of the CDR3 is TGTGCCTGGAGTCTGACAGGGGGCATGTATACGCAGTATTTT. Combining the CDR3 with reference TRBV30 and TRBJ2-3 gives the whole variable domain SQTIHQWPATLVQPVGSPLSLECTVEGTSNPNLYWYRQAAGRGLQLLFYSVGIGQISSEVPQNLSASRPQDRQFILSSKKLLLSDSGFYLCAWSLTGGMYTQYFGPGTRLTVL.

The gene calls are TRBV7-3 and TRBJ1-2; TRBD1 matches at 11 bases. CDR3 size: 14 residues. Per the germline V gene, CDR1 is SGHTA and CDR2 is FQGTGA. Unmatched junction bases numbered 6, after V lost 5 bases and J lost 7 bases. In nucleotides, the CDR3 is TGTGCCAGCAGCCCGGGACAGGGGGTGGGTGGCTACACCTTC. Its translation is CASSPGQGVGGYTF.

The rearrangement joins TRBV7-9 to TRBJ2-7; 8 bases fit TRBD2. CDR1 SEHNR and CDR2 FQNEAQ come from the germline V gene (reference sequence). The CDR3 has 12 amino acids. Trimming removed 6 bases from V and 9 bases from J; junction bases left unmatched: 7. CDR3 nucleotides: TGTGCCAGCAGTCAAGCGGGGGTCGGGCAGTACTTC. Its protein is CASSQAGVGQYF.

The chain has TRBV2 and TRBJ2-7, with D perhaps TRBD1 or TRBD2 (5 bases each). Trimming stripped 4 bases from V and 4 bases from J, with 17 bases between. The CDR3 covers 15 residues. The V gene's germline CDR1 is SNHLY and CDR2 FYNNEI. The CDR3 DNA is TGTGCCAGCAGTGGTACAGGATCTAGCCTTTACGAGCAGTACTTC. Its protein is CASSGTGSSLYEQYF.

V and J are TRBV9 and TRBJ2-3; no definite D call. V was trimmed by 0 bases and J by 6 bases, leaving 8 bases between them. Germline V gene lookup returns CDR1 SGDLS and CDR2 YYNGEE. The CDR3 contains 13 residues. CDR3 nucleotides: TGTGCCAGCAGCGTAGCCCCAGCGGATACGCAGTATTTT. This codes for CASSVAPADTQYF.

This rearrangement joins TRBV7-9 to TRBJ2-7; a weak D match, TRBD2 (6 bases). Germline V lookup: CDR1 SEHNR, CDR2 FQNEAQ (reference sequence). The CDR3 is 14 residues long. V gave up 3 bases and J gave up 0 bases, with 9 bases separating them. The CDR3 DNA is TGTGCCAGCAGCTTCGGGAGCGGCTCCTACGAGCAGTACTTC. Translating it yields CASSFGSGSYEQYF.

The gene calls are TRBV5-1 and TRBJ2-3; D is ambiguous. Germline CDR1 SGHRS, CDR2 YFSETQ. Between the trimmed V and J ends, which lost 4 bases and 4 bases, there was a span of 13 bases. The CDR3 has 14 amino acids. CDR3 in DNA: TGCGCCAGCAGCCCTGGAAGGAGCCCAGATACGCAGTATTTT. Protein sequence: CASSPGRSPDTQYF.